The 30 T cell receptor beta chains in this list originate from one sample, sequenced in a study of blood T cell repertoires in COVID-19. The table came from immunoSEQ multiplex PCR; TCRdb's copy has only in-frame clones and leaves some out. The sample includes 450,000 or so clones, about 89% of them seen just once. Sequenced sample: peripheral blood. These receptors were obtained from a middle-aged woman with COVID-19, enrolled during active disease.

The V call is TRBV28, the J call TRBJ2-7; tentatively, D is TRBD1 (6 bases). The CDR3 is 15 residues long. Trimming shortened V by 6 bases and J by 2 bases, and 17 bases separated the two germline ends. Looked up from germline, CDR1 is MDHEN and CDR2 is SYDVKM. The CDR3 spells CASSLGGGVPYEQYF. CDR3 in DNA: TGTGCCAGCAGCCTAGGGGGTGGGGTACCCTACGAGCAGTACTTC.

This sequence joins TRBV6-6 and TRBJ1-6, with no clear D. Trimming cost V 6 bases and J 0 bases, with 9 bases left between them. The germline V gene encodes CDR1 MNHNY and CDR2 SVGAGI (reference sequence). This CDR3 is built from 15 residues. This CDR3 reads CASSQYSSYNSPLHF. The CDR3 nucleotides are TGTGCCAGCAGCCAGTACAGCTCCTATAATTCACCCCTCCACTTT.

The CDR3, as DNA: TGTGCCAGTACTCCGCGGACAGGACGCTATGGCTACACCTTC. This codes for CASTPRTGRYGYTF. J is TRBJ1-2 and V is TRBV19; TRBD1 matches 7 bases. Trimming took 7 bases from V and 4 from J; bases not matched to a gene: 9. Germline CDR1 LNHDA, CDR2 SQIVND (reference sequence). The CDR3 sequence is 14 residues long.

V usage is TRBV3-1 (or the pseudogene TRBV3-2) and J usage is TRBJ2-1; 8 bases line up with TRBD2. This CDR3 has 16 amino acids. After removal of 7 bases from V and 5 bases from J, the junction contained 13 bases not matched to a gene. Per the germline V gene, CDR1 is LGHDT and CDR2 is YNNKEL (reference sequence). The CDR3 protein is CASTITSGGLHNEQFF. CDR3 in DNA: TGTGCCAGCACCATCACGAGCGGGGGACTCCACAATGAGCAGTTCTTC.

This chain connects TRBV27 to TRBJ1-5; D is possibly TRBD1 (6 bases). V lost 5 bases and J lost 4, with 12 bases in between. The CDR3 length is 14 residues. The germline V gene encodes CDR1 MNHEY and CDR2 SMNVEV (reference sequence). This chain's CDR3 is CASSTRTENQPQHF. The CDR3 region has the DNA TGTGCCAGCAGTACCCGGACAGAAAATCAGCCCCAGCATTTT.

The genes are TRBV5-1 and TRBJ2-2; TRBD2 matches at 7 bases. Per the germline V gene, CDR1 is SGHRS and CDR2 is YFSETQ. The CDR3 spans 15 residues. J was trimmed by 5 bases and V by 3 bases; bases with no gene match: 7. Written as DNA, the CDR3 is TGCGCCAGCAGCTCCTCGGGGGGTTGGACCGGGGAGCTGTTTTTT. It codes for CASSSSGGWTGELFF.

This clone has a single count. The chain recombines TRBV15 with TRBJ1-5; D remains ambiguous. V dropped 0 bases and J dropped 1 base, with 7 bases sitting between them. The CDR3 totals 15 residues. Germline-derived CDR1 and CDR2 are LNHNV and YYDKDF (reference sequence). The DNA for the CDR3 is TGTGCCACCAGCAGAGACACTCTAAGCAATCAGCCCCAGCATTTT. Protein: CATSRDTLSNQPQHF.

CDR3 residues: CASSLEGQGAKNIQYF. CDR3 sequence (DNA): TGTGCCAGCAGCTTGGAGGGACAGGGGGCCAAAAACATTCAGTACTTC. V and J are TRBV5-8 and TRBJ2-4; 10 positions match TRBD1. The CDR3 has 16 amino acids. With 0 bases clipped from V and 1 base from J, the junction kept 1 base outside the gene matches. Germline V CDR1 and CDR2: SGHTS, YDEGEE.

V usage is TRBV10-3 and J usage is TRBJ1-1; tentatively, D is TRBD1 (6 bases). Trimming shortened V by 7 bases and J by 0 bases, and 12 bases separated the two germline ends. The CDR3 is 14 amino acids. Germline V gene lookup returns CDR1 ENHRY and CDR2 SYGVKD. The CDR3 here is CAINNRDMNTEAFF. CDR3 nucleotide sequence: TGTGCCATCAACAACAGGGATATGAACACTGAAGCTTTCTTT.

The V call is TRBV15, the J call TRBJ1-2, with TRBD1 matching over 8 bases. The CDR3 is 15 amino acids. The germline CDR1 and CDR2 sequences are LNHNV and YYDKDF (reference sequence). The V and J ends lost 1 base and 4 bases, in that order; junction bases with no gene match: 5. This CDR3 reads CATSRATGVLYGYTF. CDR3 in DNA: TGTGCCACCAGCAGAGCGACAGGGGTCCTCTATGGCTACACCTTC.

This chain links TRBV5-8 with TRBJ2-7; D remains ambiguous. The CDR3 runs to 12 residues. The germline V gene has CDR1 SGHTS and CDR2 YDEGEE. The germline V and J ends were trimmed by 0 bases and 3 bases, with 4 bases remaining between them. CDR3 nucleotides: TGTGCCAGCAGCTTGGGCGGCTACGAGCAGTACTTC. Its translation: CASSLGGYEQYF.

The rearrangement uses TRBV10-3 and TRBJ1-3; 8 positions agree with TRBD1. The trim removed 6 bases at V and 1 base at J, leaving 5 bases unmatched. CDR1 and CDR2 from the germline V gene are ENHRY and SYGVKD. CDR3 length equals 15 residues. CDR3 sequence: CAISLGQGSGNTIYF. CDR3 in DNA: TGTGCCATCAGCCTTGGACAGGGTTCTGGAAACACCATATATTTT.

The chain combines TRBV7-3 with TRBJ2-3; TRBD2 matches at 11 bases. Germline V CDR1 and CDR2: SGHTA, FQGTGA. The CDR3 covers 16 residues. V gave up 5 bases and J gave up 1 base; unmatched junction bases: 5. CDR3 bases: TGTGCCAGCAGCCCGTTAGCGGGAGGGGGCACAGATACGCAGTATTTT. Amino acid sequence: CASSPLAGGGTDTQYF.

The rearrangement joins TRBV19 to TRBJ1-6; no clear D. From germline, CDR1 is LNHDA and CDR2 SQIVND (reference sequence). This CDR3 is 12 amino acids long. Deletions cut 6 bases from V and 6 bases from J, with 6 bases between. CDR3 sequence (DNA): TGTGCCAGTAGCCCGAGTAATTCACCCCTCCACTTT. Translating gives CASSPSNSPLHF.

The rearrangement links TRBV10-3 to TRBJ1-1; D is unclear. The CDR3 spans 13 residues. Trimming cost V 4 bases and J 7 bases, with 13 bases left between them. Germline V lookup: CDR1 ENHRY, CDR2 SYGVKD. The CDR3 nucleotides are TGTGCCATCAGTGTGGGTACAGCACGTGAAGCTTTCTTT. It specifies CAISVGTAREAFF.

The V gene is TRBV5-1, the J gene TRBJ2-4, with D perhaps TRBD1 (6 bases). Trimming shortened V by 3 bases and J by 7 bases, and 38 bases separated the two germline ends. The germline V gene encodes CDR1 SGHRS and CDR2 YFSETQ. The CDR3 is 22 amino acids. The DNA for the CDR3 is TGCGCCAGCAGCTCGTTCCCCCCTGTGGGTGTGGGGGCCCTACAAGATGGGAACATTCAGTACTTC. Amino acid sequence: CASSSFPPVGVGALQDGNIQYF.

The chain links TRBV7-2 to TRBJ1-5; tentatively, D is TRBD1 (5 bases). V was pared by 1 base and J by 8 bases, with 15 bases between. Germline CDR1 reads SGHTA; CDR2 reads FQGNSA. The length of the CDR3 is 15 residues. In nucleotides, the CDR3 is TGTGCCAGCAGCTTAGGTGGCGCAGGGCTGGAGCCCCAGCATTTT. It yields the protein CASSLGGAGLEPQHF. Based on the CDR3 plus reference TRBV7-2 and TRBJ1-5, the full variable domain is GAGVSQSPSNKVTEKGKDVELRCDPISGHTALYWYRQSLGQGLEFLIYFQGNSAPDKSGLPSDRFSAERTGGSVSTLTIQRTQQEDSAVYLCASSLGGAGLEPQHFGDGTRLSIL.

The CDR3 region is CASSSHRGQGYTF. The CDR3, as DNA: TGTGCCAGCAGTTCCCACAGGGGGCAAGGCTACACCTTC. The genes are TRBV28 and TRBJ1-2; 9 nucleotides align to TRBD1. Germline loops: CDR1 MDHEN, CDR2 SYDVKM. V lost 4 bases to trimming and J lost 8 bases; unmatched junction nucleotides: 5. CDR3 size: 13 residues.

The chain employs TRBV3-1 (or the pseudogene TRBV3-2) and TRBJ2-1; D might be TRBD2 (6 bases). The CDR3 sequence is 15 residues long. The V gene's germline CDR1 is LGHDT and CDR2 YNNKEL (reference sequence). Trimming pared 3 bases from V and 4 bases from J, leaving 13 bases between. The CDR3, as DNA: TGTGCCAGCAGCCAGTCGGGACTCTCGTACAATGAGCAGTTCTTC. Translating it yields CASSQSGLSYNEQFF.

This chain links TRBV6-5 with TRBJ2-7; D remains unclear. The CDR3 has 13 amino acids. Germline CDR1 is MNHEY and CDR2 is SVGAGI. With 6 bases removed from V and 0 bases from J, the gap between germline ends came to 9 bases. CDR3 sequence (DNA): TGTGCCAGCAGCCGGTTGTTCTCCTACGAGCAGTACTTC. Translating it yields CASSRLFSYEQYF.

The V gene is TRBV18, the J gene TRBJ1-1, with no clear D. From germline, CDR1 is KGHSH and CDR2 LQKENI. The CDR3 contains 13 residues. The V end lost 2 bases, the J end lost 0 bases, and 4 bases lay between the germline ends. DNA of the CDR3: TGTGCCAGCTCACCATCCTTGAACACTGAAGCTTTCTTT. Translation: CASSPSLNTEAFF.

This clone showed up just a few times. The chain joins TRBV2 to TRBJ2-1; D might be TRBD2 (5 bases). Trimming removed 7 bases at V and 4 bases at J, with 26 bases between. This CDR3 has 18 amino acids. The germline V gene encodes CDR1 SNHLY and CDR2 FYNNEI. CDR3 region: CASTPRWMGISGYNEQFF. The DNA for the CDR3 is TGTGCCAGCACCCCCCGTTGGATGGGGATATCGGGGTACAATGAGCAGTTCTTC.

V is TRBV6-2 or TRBV6-3 and J is TRBJ2-5; a weak D match, TRBD1 (5 bases). The CDR3 totals 17 residues. V shed 2 bases and J shed 5 bases, with 21 bases lying between them. CDR1 and CDR2 (germline): MNHEY, SVGEGT. The CDR3: CASSYGIGRASGETQYF. CDR3 nucleotide sequence: TGTGCCAGCAGTTACGGTATTGGCAGGGCTTCTGGGGAGACCCAGTACTTC.

The chain employs TRBV19 and TRBJ1-5, with a possible D match to TRBD1 (6 bases). Trimming took off 4 bases at V and 1 base at J, with 20 bases between the two ends. The CDR3 length is 18 residues. From germline, CDR1 is LNHDA and CDR2 SQIVND (reference sequence). CDR3 residues: CASSTHTSDRTSNQPQHF. CDR3 sequence (DNA): TGTGCCAGTAGTACCCATACATCTGACAGGACGAGCAATCAGCCCCAGCATTTT.

The chain carries TRBV11-2 and TRBJ1-2, with D perhaps TRBD1 (6 bases). This CDR3 is built from 13 residues. The germline V and J ends were trimmed by 0 bases and 4 bases, with 6 bases remaining between them. Looked up from germline, CDR1 is SGHAT and CDR2 is FQNNGV. As DNA, the CDR3 is TGTGCCAGCAGCTTAGAAGGGGGCTATGGCTACACCTTC. Protein product: CASSLEGGYGYTF. Full variable domain (remainder filled in from reference TRBV11-2 and TRBJ1-2): EAGVAQSPRYKIIEKRQSVAFWCNPISGHATLYWYQQILGQGPKLLIQFQNNGVVDDSQLPKDRFSAERLKGVDSTLKIQPAKLEDSAVYLCASSLEGGYGYTFGSGTRLTVV.

This chain joins TRBV11-2 and TRBJ1-1; D might be TRBD1 (5 bases). Germline loops: CDR1 SGHAT, CDR2 FQNNGV. Trimming shortened V by 5 bases and J by 1 base, and 26 bases separated the two germline ends. This CDR3 is 19 amino acids long. CDR3 sequence: CASSEPSGGLRRGNTEAFF. The CDR3 DNA follows: TGTGCCAGCAGCGAACCGAGTGGGGGACTTCGCAGAGGGAACACTGAAGCTTTCTTT. Filled out from reference TRBV11-2 and TRBJ1-1, the complete variable domain reads EAGVAQSPRYKIIEKRQSVAFWCNPISGHATLYWYQQILGQGPKLLIQFQNNGVVDDSQLPKDRFSAERLKGVDSTLKIQPAKLEDSAVYLCASSEPSGGLRRGNTEAFFGQGTRLTVV.

The genes are TRBV7-2 and TRBJ2-3; no reliable D call. Between the trimmed V and J ends, which lost 3 bases and 6 bases, there was a span of 7 bases. The CDR3 contains 12 residues. Germline assignment: CDR1 SGHTA and CDR2 FQGNSA. CDR3 bases: TGTGCCAGCAGCTTTCTATCGGATACGCAGTATTTT. Translated, it gives CASSFLSDTQYF.

On this clone itself: One end of the junction is discordant with germline, which a read error may explain. The rearrangement joins TRBV28 to TRBJ1-2, with 7 bases that match TRBD1. The germline gives CDR1 MDHEN, CDR2 SYDVKM. This CDR3 comprises 14 residues. CDR3 sequence: CASRSIDRVEGCPF. The CDR3 coding sequence is TGTGCCAGCAGGTCCATCGACAGGGTGGAGGGGTGCCCCTTC.

This rearrangement joins TRBV29-1 to TRBJ2-5; possibly TRBD1 for D (7 bases). The CDR3 spans 13 residues. Germline V gives CDR1 SQVTM, CDR2 ANQGSEA. The V and J ends lost 6 bases and 4 bases respectively, with 15 bases between them. In nucleotides, the CDR3 is TGCAGCGTGATCGGGGGACAGATAGAGACCCAGTACTTC. This codes for CSVIGGQIETQYF.

The V gene is TRBV3-1 (or the pseudogene TRBV3-2), the J gene TRBJ2-7; perhaps TRBD2 as D (5 bases). The CDR3 spans 13 residues. V was trimmed by 0 bases and J by 8 bases, leaving 11 bases between them. The V gene's germline CDR1 is LGHDT and CDR2 YNNKEL (reference sequence). As DNA, the CDR3 is TGTGCCAGCAGCCAAGATGGGAGTAGTAAGCAGTACTTC. Protein sequence: CASSQDGSSKQYF.